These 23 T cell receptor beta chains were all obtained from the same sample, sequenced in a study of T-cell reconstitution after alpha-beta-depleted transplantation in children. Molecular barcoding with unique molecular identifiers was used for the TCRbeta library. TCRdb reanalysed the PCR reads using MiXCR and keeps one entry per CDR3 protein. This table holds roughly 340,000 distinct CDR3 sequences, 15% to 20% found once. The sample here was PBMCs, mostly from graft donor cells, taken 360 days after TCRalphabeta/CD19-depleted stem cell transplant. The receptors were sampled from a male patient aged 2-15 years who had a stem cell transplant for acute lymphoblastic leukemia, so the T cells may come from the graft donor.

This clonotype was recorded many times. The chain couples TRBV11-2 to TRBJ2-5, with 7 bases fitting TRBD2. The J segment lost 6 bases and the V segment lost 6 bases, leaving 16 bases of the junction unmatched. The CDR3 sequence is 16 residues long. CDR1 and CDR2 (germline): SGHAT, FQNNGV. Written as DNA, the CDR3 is TGTGCCAGCAGTATAGGCGAAGGGGAGGGCGAAAAGACCCAGTACTTC. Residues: CASSIGEGEGEKTQYF.

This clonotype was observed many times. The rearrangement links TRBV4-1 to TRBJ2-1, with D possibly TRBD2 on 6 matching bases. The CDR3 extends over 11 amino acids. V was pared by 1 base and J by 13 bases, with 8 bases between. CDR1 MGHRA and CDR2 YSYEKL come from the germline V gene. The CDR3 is CASSQGDLQFF. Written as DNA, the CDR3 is TGCGCCAGCAGCCAAGGGGACTTACAGTTCTTC.

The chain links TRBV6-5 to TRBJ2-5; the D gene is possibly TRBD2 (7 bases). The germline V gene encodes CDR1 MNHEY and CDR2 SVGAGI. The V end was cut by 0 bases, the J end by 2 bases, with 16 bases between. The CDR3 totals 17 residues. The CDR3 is CASSYSMGRGLQETQYF. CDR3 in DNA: TGTGCCAGCAGTTACTCGATGGGCAGGGGACTACAAGAGACCCAGTACTTC.

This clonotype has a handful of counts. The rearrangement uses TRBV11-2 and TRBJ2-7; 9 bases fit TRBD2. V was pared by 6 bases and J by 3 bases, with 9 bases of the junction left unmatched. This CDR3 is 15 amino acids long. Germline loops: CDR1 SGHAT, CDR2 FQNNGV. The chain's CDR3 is CASSVGLAGYYEQYF. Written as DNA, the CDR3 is TGTGCCAGCAGTGTGGGGCTAGCGGGGTACTACGAGCAGTACTTC.

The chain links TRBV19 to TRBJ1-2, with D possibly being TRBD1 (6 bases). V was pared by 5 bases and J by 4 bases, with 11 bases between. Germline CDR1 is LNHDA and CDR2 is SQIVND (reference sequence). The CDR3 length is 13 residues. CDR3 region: CASSPRGAYGYTF. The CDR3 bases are TGTGCCAGTAGTCCCAGGGGAGCCTATGGCTACACCTTC. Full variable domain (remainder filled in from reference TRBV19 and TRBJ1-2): DGGITQSPKYLFRKEGQNVTLSCEQNLNHDAMYWYRQDPGQGLRLIYYSQIVNDFQKGDIAEGYSVSREKKESFPLTVTSAQKNPTAFYLCASSPRGAYGYTFGSGTRLTVV.

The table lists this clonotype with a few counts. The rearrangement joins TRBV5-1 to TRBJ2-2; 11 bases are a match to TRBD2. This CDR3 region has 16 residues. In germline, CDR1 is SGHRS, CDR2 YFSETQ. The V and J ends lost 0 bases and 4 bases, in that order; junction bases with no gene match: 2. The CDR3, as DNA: TGCGCCAGCAGCTTGGCCGGGACTAGCGGCACCGGGGAGCTGTTTTTT. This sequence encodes CASSLAGTSGTGELFF.

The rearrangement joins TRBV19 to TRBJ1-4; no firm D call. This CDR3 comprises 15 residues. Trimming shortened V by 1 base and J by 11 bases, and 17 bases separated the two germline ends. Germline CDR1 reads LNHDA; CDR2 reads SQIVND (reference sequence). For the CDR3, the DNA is TGTGCCAGTAGTATAGCTGGTAGTCGGACCGGGAAACTGTTTTTT. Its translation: CASSIAGSRTGKLFF.

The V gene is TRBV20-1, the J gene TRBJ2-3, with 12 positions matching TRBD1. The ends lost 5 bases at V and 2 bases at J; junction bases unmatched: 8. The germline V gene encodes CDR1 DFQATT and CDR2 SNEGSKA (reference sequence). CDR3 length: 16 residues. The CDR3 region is CSAGPGTGGTTDTQYF. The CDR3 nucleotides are TGCAGTGCTGGCCCGGGGACAGGGGGCACCACAGATACGCAGTATTTT.

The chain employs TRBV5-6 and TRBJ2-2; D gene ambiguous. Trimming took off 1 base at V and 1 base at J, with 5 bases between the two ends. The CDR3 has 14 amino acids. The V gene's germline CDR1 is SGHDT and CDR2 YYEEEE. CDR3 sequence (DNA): TGTGCCAGCAGCTTGTTACAGAACACCGGGGAGCTGTTTTTT. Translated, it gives CASSLLQNTGELFF.

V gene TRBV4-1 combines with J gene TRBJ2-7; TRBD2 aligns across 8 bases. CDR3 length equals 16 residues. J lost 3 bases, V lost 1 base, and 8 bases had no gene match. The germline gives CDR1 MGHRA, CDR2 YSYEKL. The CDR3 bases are TGCGCCAGCAGCCAAGGGTTTGGGACTAGGGGCTACGAGCAGTACTTC. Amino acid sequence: CASSQGFGTRGYEQYF.

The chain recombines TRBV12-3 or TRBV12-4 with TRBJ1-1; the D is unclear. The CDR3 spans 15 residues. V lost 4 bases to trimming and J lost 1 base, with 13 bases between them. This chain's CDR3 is CASSSALTANTEAFF. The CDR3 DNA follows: TGTGCCAGCAGTTCCGCCCTCACAGCGAACACTGAAGCTTTCTTT.

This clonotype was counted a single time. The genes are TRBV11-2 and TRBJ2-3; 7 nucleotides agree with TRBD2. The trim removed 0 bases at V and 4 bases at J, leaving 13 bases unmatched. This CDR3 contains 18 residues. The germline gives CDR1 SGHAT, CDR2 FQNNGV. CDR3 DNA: TGTGCCAGCAGCTTAGACGGTTTCGGCGGGAGTCACGCAGATACGCAGTATTTT. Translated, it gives CASSLDGFGGSHADTQYF.

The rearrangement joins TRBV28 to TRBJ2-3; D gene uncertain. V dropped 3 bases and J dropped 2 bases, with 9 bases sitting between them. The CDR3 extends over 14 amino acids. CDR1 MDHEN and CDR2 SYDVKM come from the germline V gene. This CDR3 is CASSFGGNTDTQYF. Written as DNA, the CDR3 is TGTGCCAGCAGTTTTGGTGGAAACACAGATACGCAGTATTTT.

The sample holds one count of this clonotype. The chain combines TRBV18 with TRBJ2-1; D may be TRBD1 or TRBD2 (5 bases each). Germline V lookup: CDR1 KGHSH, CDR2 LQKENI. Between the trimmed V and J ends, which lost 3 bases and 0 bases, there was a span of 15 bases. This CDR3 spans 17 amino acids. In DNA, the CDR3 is TGTGCCAGCTCACCCATAGGGGTGGGGAGCTCCTACAATGAGCAGTTCTTC. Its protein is CASSPIGVGSSYNEQFF.

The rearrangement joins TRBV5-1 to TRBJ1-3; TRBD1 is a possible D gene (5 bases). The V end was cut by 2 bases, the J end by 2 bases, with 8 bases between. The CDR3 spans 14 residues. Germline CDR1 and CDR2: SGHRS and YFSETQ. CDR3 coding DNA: TGCGCCAGCAGCTTTGACAGCCCTGGAAACACCATATATTTT. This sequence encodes CASSFDSPGNTIYF. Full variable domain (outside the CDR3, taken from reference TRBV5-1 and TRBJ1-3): KAGVTQTPRYLIKTRGQQVTLSCSPISGHRSVSWYQQTPGQGLQFLFEYFSETQRNKGNFPGRFSGRQFSNSRSEMNVSTLELGDSALYLCASSFDSPGNTIYFGEGSWLTVV.

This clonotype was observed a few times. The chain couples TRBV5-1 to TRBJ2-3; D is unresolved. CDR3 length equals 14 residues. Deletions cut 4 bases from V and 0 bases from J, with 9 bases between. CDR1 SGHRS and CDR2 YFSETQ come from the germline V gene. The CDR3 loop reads CASSPSTSTDTQYF. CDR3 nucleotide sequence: TGCGCCAGCAGCCCGTCGACTAGCACAGATACGCAGTATTTT.

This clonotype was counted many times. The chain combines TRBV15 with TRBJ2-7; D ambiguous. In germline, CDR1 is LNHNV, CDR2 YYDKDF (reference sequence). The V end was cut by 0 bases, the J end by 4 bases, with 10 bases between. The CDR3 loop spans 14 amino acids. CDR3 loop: CATSRDPSSYEQYF. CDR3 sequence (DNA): TGTGCCACCAGCAGAGATCCTTCCTCGTACGAGCAGTACTTC.

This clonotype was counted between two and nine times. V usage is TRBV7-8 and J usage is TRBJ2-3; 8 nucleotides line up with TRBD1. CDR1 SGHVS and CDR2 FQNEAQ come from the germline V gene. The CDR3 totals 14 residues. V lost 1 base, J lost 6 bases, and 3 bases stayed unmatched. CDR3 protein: CASSLGTGLDTQYF. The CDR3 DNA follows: TGTGCCAGCAGCTTAGGGACAGGGCTGGATACGCAGTATTTT. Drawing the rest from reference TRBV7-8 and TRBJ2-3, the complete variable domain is GAGVSQSPRYKVAKRGQDVALRCDPISGHVSLFWYQQALGQGPEFLTYFQNEAQLDKSGLPSDRFFAERPEGSVSTLKIQRTQQEDSAVYLCASSLGTGLDTQYFGPGTRLTVL.

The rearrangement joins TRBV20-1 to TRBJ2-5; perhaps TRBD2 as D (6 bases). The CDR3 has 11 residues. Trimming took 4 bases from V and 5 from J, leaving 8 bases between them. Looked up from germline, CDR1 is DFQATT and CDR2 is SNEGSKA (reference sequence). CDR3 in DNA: TGCAGTGCTAAACGGGGGGAGACCCAGTACTTC. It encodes CSAKRGETQYF.

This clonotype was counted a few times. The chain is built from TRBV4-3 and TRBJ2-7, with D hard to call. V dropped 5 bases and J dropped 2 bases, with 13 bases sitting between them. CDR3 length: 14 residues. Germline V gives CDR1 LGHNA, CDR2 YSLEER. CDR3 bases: TGCGCCAGCAGCTGGGCTAGAGGAACCTACGAGCAGTACTTC. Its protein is CASSWARGTYEQYF.

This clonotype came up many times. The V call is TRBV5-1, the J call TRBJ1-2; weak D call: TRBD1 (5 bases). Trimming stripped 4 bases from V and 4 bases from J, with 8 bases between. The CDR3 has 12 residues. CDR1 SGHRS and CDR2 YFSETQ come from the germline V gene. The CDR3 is CASSRDSYGYTF. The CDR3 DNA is TGCGCCAGCAGCCGCGACAGCTATGGCTACACCTTC.

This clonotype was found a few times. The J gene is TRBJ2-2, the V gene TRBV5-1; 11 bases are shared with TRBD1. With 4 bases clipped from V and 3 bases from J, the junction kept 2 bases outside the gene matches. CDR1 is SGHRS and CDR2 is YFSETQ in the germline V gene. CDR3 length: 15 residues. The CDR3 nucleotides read TGCGCCAGCAGCGCGGACAGGGGGCACACCGGGGAGCTGTTTTTT. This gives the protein CASSADRGHTGELFF.

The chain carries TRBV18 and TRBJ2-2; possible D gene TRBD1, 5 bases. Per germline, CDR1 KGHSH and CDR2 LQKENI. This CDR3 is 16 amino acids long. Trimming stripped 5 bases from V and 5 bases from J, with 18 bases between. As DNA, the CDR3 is TGTGCCAGCTCAAGAACAGCAGGGTTTGGGACCGGGGAGCTGTTTTTT. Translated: CASSRTAGFGTGELFF.